This T cell receptor beta chain was captured by sequencing in a study of cytomegalovirus exposure and HLA in healthy donors. Notes on the study in general: TCR beta V- and J-gene trimming, according to a later analysis, was linked to a missense DCLRE1C variant. A prior analysis recorded that most TCR beta V segments were productive about 90% or about 30% of the time. Presence/absence results assume similar sequencing depth per donor, which may not hold. The authors later found most CMV-associated TCR beta chains appeared HLA-restricted.

In its sample, this clone was seen once. Its antigen is unidentified. CDR1 and CDR2 from the germline V gene are MDHEN and SYDVKM. This CDR3 contains 14 residues. V lost 10 bases to trimming and J lost 4 bases; unmatched junction nucleotides: 10. The PCR used 60 Vbeta and 13 Jbeta primers. The data were produced by immunoSEQ multiplex PCR, yet TCRdb's version contains in-frame clones alone and is incomplete. The repertoire holds roughly 150,000 clones, with approximately 80% as singletons. The rearrangement joins TRBV28 to TRBJ2-7; 10 bases are shared with TRBD1. The receptor was derived from a man in his thirties or forties in good health and CMV-seronegative. Sequencing was carried out using PBMCs. The CDR3 region is CATGMTGGFYEQYF. Here the CDR3 DNA reads TGTGCCACGGGGATGACAGGGGGCTTTTACGAGCAGTACTTC.